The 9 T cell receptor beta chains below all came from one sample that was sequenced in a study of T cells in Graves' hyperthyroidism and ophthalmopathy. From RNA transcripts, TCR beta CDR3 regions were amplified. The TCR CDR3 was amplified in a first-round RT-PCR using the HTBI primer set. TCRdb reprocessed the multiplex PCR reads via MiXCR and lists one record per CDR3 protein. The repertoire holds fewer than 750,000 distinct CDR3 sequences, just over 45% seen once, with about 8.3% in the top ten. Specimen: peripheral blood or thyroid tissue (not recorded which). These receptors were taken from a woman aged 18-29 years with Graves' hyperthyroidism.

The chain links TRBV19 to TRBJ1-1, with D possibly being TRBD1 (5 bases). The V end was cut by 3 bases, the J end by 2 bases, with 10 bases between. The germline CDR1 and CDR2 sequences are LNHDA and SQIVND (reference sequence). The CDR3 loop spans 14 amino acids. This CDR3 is CASSIIRENTEAFF. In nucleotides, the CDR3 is TGTGCCAGTAGTATCATCAGGGAAAACACTGAAGCTTTCTTT.

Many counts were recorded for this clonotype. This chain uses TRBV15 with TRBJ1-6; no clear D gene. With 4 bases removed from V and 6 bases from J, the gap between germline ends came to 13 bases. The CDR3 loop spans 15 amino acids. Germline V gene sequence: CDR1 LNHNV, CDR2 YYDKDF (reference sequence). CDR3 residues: CATSKVSVVNSPLHF. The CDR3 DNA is TGTGCCACCAGCAAGGTCTCAGTAGTTAATTCACCCCTCCACTTT. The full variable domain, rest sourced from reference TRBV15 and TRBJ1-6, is DAMVIQNPRYQVTQFGKPVTLSCSQTLNHNVMYWYQQKSSQAPKLLFHYYDKDFNNEADTPDNFQSRRPNTSFCFLDIRSPGLGDTAMYLCATSKVSVVNSPLHFGNGTRLTVT.

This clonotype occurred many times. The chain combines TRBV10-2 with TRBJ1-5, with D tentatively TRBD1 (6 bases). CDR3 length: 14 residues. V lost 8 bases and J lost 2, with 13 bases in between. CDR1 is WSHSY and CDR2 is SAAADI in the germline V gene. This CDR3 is CASGQGLGNQPQHF. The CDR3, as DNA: TGCGCCAGCGGCCAGGGGTTGGGCAATCAGCCCCAGCATTTT.

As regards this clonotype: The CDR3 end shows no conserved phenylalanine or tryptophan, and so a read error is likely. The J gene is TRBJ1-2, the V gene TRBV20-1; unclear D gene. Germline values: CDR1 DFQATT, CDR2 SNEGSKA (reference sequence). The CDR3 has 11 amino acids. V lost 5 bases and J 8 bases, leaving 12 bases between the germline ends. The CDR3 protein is CSAEVLGGYTL. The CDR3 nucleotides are TGCAGTGCTGAGGTGTTGGGGGGCTACACCCTC.

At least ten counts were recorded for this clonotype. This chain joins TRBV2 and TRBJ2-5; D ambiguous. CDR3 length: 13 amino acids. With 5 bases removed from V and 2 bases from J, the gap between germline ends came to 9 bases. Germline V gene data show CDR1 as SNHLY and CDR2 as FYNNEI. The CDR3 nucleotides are TGTGCCAGCAGTAGGCAGAGTCAAGAGACCCAGTACTTC. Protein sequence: CASSRQSQETQYF.

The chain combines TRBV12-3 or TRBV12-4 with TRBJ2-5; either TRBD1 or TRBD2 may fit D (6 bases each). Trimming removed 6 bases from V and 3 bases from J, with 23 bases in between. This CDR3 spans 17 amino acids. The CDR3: CASSEGGRTKDEETQYF. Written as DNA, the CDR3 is TGTGCCAGCAGCGAGGGGGGCAGGACTAAAGATGAAGAGACCCAGTACTTC.

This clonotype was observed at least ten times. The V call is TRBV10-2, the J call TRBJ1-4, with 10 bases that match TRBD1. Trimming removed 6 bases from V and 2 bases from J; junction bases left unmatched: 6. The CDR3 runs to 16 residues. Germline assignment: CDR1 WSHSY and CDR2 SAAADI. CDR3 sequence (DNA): TGCGCCAGCAGCCGGGGACAGGGGATTACTAATGAAAAACTGTTTTTT. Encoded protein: CASSRGQGITNEKLFF.

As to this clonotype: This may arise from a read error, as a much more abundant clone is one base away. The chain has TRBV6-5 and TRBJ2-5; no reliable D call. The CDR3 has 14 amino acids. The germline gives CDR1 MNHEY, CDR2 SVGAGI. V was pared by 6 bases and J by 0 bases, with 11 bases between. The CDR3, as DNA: TGTGCCAGCAGCTACGAGACATACCAAGAGACCCAGTACTTC. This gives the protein CASSYETYQETQYF.

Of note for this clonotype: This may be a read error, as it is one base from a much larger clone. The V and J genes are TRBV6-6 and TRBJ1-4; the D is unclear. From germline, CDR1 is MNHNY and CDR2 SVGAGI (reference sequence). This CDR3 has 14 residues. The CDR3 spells CASSRRSPNGKLFF. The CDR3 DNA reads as TGTGCCAGCAGTCGTAGATCGCCTAATGGAAAACTGTTTTTT.